Sequencing of this T cell receptor (beta chain) was carried out in a study of shared clonotypes between healthy human individuals. Germline loops: CDR1 SGHRS, CDR2 YFSETQ. V was pared by 0 bases and J by 1 base, with 6 bases of the junction left unmatched. The CDR3 covers 17 residues. Profiling relied on immunoSEQ multiplex PCR, and the TCRdb table lists in-frame clones only, not all of them. This table holds over 2 million clones, roughly 90% found once. The origin of this receptor is a man between 18 and 29 years old in good health. Some clones in this sample may be carry-over from other donors' samples. The J gene is TRBJ2-5, the V gene TRBV5-1; 10 bases are a match to TRBD1. Sequencing was performed on naive CD4+ T cells from PBMCs. The sample's subset: CD45RA+ positively selected. This CDR3 is CASSLAQTGGFQETQYF. CDR3 sequence (DNA): TGCGCCAGCAGCTTGGCCCAGACAGGGGGCTTCCAAGAGACCCAGTACTTC.